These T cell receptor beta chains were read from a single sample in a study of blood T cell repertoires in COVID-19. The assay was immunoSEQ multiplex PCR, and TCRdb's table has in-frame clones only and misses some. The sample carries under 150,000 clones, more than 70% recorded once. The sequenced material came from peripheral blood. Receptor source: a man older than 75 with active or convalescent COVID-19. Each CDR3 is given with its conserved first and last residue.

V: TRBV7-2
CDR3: CASSLGYGGYTF

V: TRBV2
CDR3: CASSPSTGSGANVLTF

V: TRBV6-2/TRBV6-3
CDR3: CASSYNRREPSGANVLTF

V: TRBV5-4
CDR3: CASEETGENTEAFF

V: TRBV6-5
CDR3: CASSYAAPAYNEQFF

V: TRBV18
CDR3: CASSPTTTSWETQYF

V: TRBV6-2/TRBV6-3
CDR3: CASSQTGTSGGAGIYNEQFF

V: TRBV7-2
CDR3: CASSLGRLNYEQYF

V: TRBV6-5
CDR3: CASTAGGYGNTIYF

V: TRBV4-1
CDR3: CASSQDRQGLRETQYF

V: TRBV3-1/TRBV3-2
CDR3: CASSLFPPGLAGGPSYEQYF

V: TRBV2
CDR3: CASSGTSGGSGTQYF

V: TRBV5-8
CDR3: CASRNRERTGELFF

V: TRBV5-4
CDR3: CASSFPGSGIGGYTF

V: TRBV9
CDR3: CASSDTGTGPPLKQFF

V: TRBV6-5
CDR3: CASSLDRSSYYGYTF

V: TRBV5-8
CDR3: CASSSYSGGHDTQYF

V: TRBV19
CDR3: CASSIYGPTNYGYTF

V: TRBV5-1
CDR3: CASSWDSEEKLFF

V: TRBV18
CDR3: CASTGDRQETQYF

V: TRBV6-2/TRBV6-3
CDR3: CASSSIDRETYGYTF

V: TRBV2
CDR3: CASSEGGGFEQFF

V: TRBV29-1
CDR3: CSGLAGGNTGELFF

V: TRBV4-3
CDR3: CASSQQTGWNEQYF

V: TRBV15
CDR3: CATSRDSGGAVYEQYF

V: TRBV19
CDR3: CASSTQGSSNQPQHF

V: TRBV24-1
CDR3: CATSDPTGGLYEQYF

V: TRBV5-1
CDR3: CASSSKQGTYGYTF